This entry lists 10 T cell receptor beta chains sequenced from one sample in a study of T cells after yellow fever vaccination. Each CDR3 protein gets one entry after TCRdb re-called the 5' RACE reads with MiXCR. Of 300,000 to 400,000 distinct CDR3 sequences in the sample, more than 5.5% are singletons; the top ten hold approximately 16%. The specimen comprised PBMCs, sampled 5 days after the yellow fever booster vaccination. These TCRs come from a man aged 25-45 years who received the YFV17D yellow fever vaccine.

This clonotype was detected only a few times. The rearrangement joins TRBV18 to TRBJ2-3; D gene ambiguous. Germline-derived CDR1 and CDR2 are KGHSH and LQKENI. The V end lost 0 bases, the J end lost 1 base, and 8 bases lay between the germline ends. The CDR3 length is 15 residues. In nucleotides, the CDR3 is TGTGCCAGCTCACCACCTAAACTGGGCACAGATACGCAGTATTTT. This translates into CASSPPKLGTDTQYF.

The chain's CDR3 is CASSTGSKSYNSPLHF. CDR3 nucleotide sequence: TGTGCCAGCTCAACCGGGTCTAAGTCCTATAATTCACCCCTCCACTTT. The rearrangement uses TRBV18 and TRBJ1-6; D remains ambiguous. The CDR3 is 16 residues long. The germline V and J ends were trimmed by 5 bases and 1 base, with 12 bases remaining between them. Looked up from germline, CDR1 is KGHSH and CDR2 is LQKENI.

The table lists this clonotype with a few counts. The chain joins TRBV20-1 to TRBJ2-2; TRBD2 matches at 8 bases. Germline V gene sequence: CDR1 DFQATT, CDR2 SNEGSKA (reference sequence). The CDR3 extends over 15 amino acids. V shed 3 bases, J shed 6 bases, and the junction held 9 bases outside the gene matches. CDR3 residues: CSARLASGSAGELFF. The CDR3 region has the DNA TGCAGTGCTAGGCTTGCTAGCGGGTCCGCCGGGGAGCTGTTTTTT.

Comment on this clonotype: Germline is not matched at one junction end, which may reflect a read error. The chain employs TRBV6-2 or TRBV6-3 and TRBJ2-2; no reliable D call. From germline, CDR1 is MNHEY and CDR2 SVGEGT. The CDR3 has 11 residues. The CDR3 DNA reads as TGTGCCAGCAATTACAACGGGGAGCTGTTTTTT. Its translation is CASNYNGELFF.

This clonotype was seen a handful of times. The J gene is TRBJ2-2, the V gene TRBV15; 7 positions agree with TRBD2. The CDR3 has 15 residues. J was trimmed by 5 bases and V by 4 bases; bases with no gene match: 7. CDR1 and CDR2 (germline): LNHNV, YYDKDF (reference sequence). For the CDR3, the DNA is TGTGCCACCAGCATCCGGACTAGAAAGACCGGGGAGCTGTTTTTT. Its protein is CATSIRTRKTGELFF.

The J gene is TRBJ2-1, the V gene TRBV4-2, with TRBD1 as a possible D gene (6 bases). Germline CDR1 reads LGHNA; CDR2 reads YNFKEQ. Between the trimmed V and J ends, which lost 0 bases and 8 bases, there was a span of 11 bases. The CDR3 loop spans 14 amino acids. The CDR3 sequence: CASSQESPGDEQFF. CDR3 coding DNA: TGTGCCAGCAGCCAAGAGTCCCCAGGGGATGAGCAGTTCTTC.

This clonotype came up a few times. The chain employs TRBV20-1 and TRBJ1-2, with a tentative D call TRBD1 (5 bases). V lost 2 bases and J lost 8, with 15 bases in between. From germline, CDR1 is DFQATT and CDR2 SNEGSKA (reference sequence). The CDR3 extends over 13 amino acids. The CDR3 here is CSARSLGAGGYTF. The CDR3 bases are TGCAGTGCTAGAAGCCTAGGGGCCGGGGGCTACACCTTC.

The table lists this clonotype with many counts. V gene TRBV20-1 combines with J gene TRBJ2-1; TRBD2 aligns across 12 bases. V lost 3 bases to trimming and J lost 10 bases; unmatched junction nucleotides: 7. The CDR3 covers 14 residues. CDR1 is DFQATT and CDR2 is SNEGSKA in the germline V gene (reference sequence). As DNA, the CDR3 is TGCAGTGCTAGCGGACTAGCGGGAACTTTGGAGCAGTTCTTC. Translated, it gives CSASGLAGTLEQFF.

This clonotype was found many times. The chain recombines TRBV12-3 or TRBV12-4 with TRBJ2-2, with D possibly TRBD2 on 6 matching bases. V was shortened by 8 bases and J by 4 bases, with 17 bases between the two germline ends. The length of the CDR3 is 15 residues. CDR3 coding DNA: TGTGCCAGCGGCGCGCCGGGAGAGGGCACCGGGGAGCTGTTTTTT. Protein sequence: CASGAPGEGTGELFF.

The chain joins TRBV4-3 to TRBJ2-1, with D possibly matching TRBD1 (6 bases). CDR3 length equals 15 residues. V gave up 0 bases and J gave up 7 bases, with 13 bases separating them. Per the germline V gene, CDR1 is LGHNA and CDR2 is YSLEER. CDR3 sequence: CASSQEGATENEQFF. The CDR3 region has the DNA TGCGCCAGCAGCCAAGAGGGGGCAACAGAGAATGAGCAGTTCTTC.